These 31 T cell receptor beta chains share one sample of origin, sequenced in a study of T cell responses to AZD1222 COVID-19 vaccine. Sequencing used immunoSEQ multiplex PCR; TCRdb keeps in-frame clones, though not all of them. The sample records about 190,000 clones, about 92% being singletons. The sample in question was peripheral blood, obtained on day 0 of AZD1222 vaccination. The source of these receptors is an adult in good health.

The chain couples TRBV19 to TRBJ2-7, with 10 bases matching TRBD1. The CDR3 runs to 13 residues. V trimming: 5 bases; J trimming: 9 bases; junction bases outside the gene matches: 7. Germline values: CDR1 LNHDA, CDR2 SQIVND (reference sequence). The CDR3 loop reads CASSRDRGSRQYF. The CDR3 DNA reads as TGTGCCAGTAGTCGGGACAGGGGTAGTCGGCAGTACTTC.

The chain joins TRBV19 to TRBJ1-5, with TRBD1 matching 10 bases. CDR1 and CDR2 (germline): LNHDA, SQIVND (reference sequence). The CDR3 extends over 14 amino acids. V shed 3 bases and J 7 bases; nucleotides not matched to a gene: 3. The CDR3 protein is CASSIRTGGQPQHF. The CDR3 nucleotides are TGTGCCAGTAGTATCAGGACAGGGGGACAGCCCCAGCATTTT. Looking up the rest from reference TRBV19 and TRBJ1-5 gives the full variable domain: DGGITQSPKYLFRKEGQNVTLSCEQNLNHDAMYWYRQDPGQGLRLIYYSQIVNDFQKGDIAEGYSVSREKKESFPLTVTSAQKNPTAFYLCASSIRTGGQPQHFGDGTRLSIL.

The J gene is TRBJ1-6, the V gene TRBV7-2; the match to TRBD1 covers 8 bases. Germline-derived CDR1 and CDR2 are SGHTA and FQGNSA. V lost 1 base, J lost 9 bases, and 8 bases stayed unmatched. This CDR3 has 16 residues. The CDR3 here is CASSLERDRTVSPLHF. CDR3 nucleotides: TGTGCCAGCAGCTTAGAGAGGGACAGGACGGTTTCACCCCTCCACTTT.

V and J are TRBV14 and TRBJ1-1; no definite D call. Germline-derived CDR1 and CDR2 are SGHDN and FVKESK. The CDR3 spans 13 residues. Trimming removed 5 bases at V and 1 base at J, with 8 bases between. CDR3 amino acids: CASSRHTNTEAFF. CDR3 DNA sequence: TGTGCCAGCAGCAGACACACGAACACTGAAGCTTTCTTT.

This clone is a singleton in its sample. The rearrangement links TRBV4-1 to TRBJ1-1; D is uncertain. Germline CDR1 and CDR2: MGHRA and YSYEKL. The CDR3 loop spans 16 amino acids. Trimming removed 0 bases from V and 0 bases from J, with 11 bases in between. In nucleotides, the CDR3 is TGCGCCAGCAGCCAAGAAGGACGATTCATGAACACTGAAGCTTTCTTT. Translated, it gives CASSQEGRFMNTEAFF.

The chain links TRBV5-1 to TRBJ2-5, with a possible D match to TRBD1 (5 bases). The CDR3 loop spans 14 amino acids. The V and J ends lost 5 bases and 3 bases respectively, with 14 bases between them. The germline V gene has CDR1 SGHRS and CDR2 YFSETQ. The CDR3: CASRGDSNEETQYF. The CDR3 DNA reads TGCGCCAGCAGGGGTGACAGTAACGAAGAGACCCAGTACTTC.

The rearrangement links TRBV19 to TRBJ1-5, with D unclear. The germline V and J ends were trimmed by 7 bases and 6 bases, with 4 bases remaining between them. The CDR3 covers 10 residues. Germline assignment: CDR1 LNHDA and CDR2 SQIVND (reference sequence). The CDR3 sequence: CASISQPQHF. As DNA, the CDR3 is TGTGCCAGTATTAGTCAGCCCCAGCATTTT.

The chain recombines TRBV6-2 or TRBV6-3 with TRBJ2-7; TRBD1 might be the D (5 bases). Per the germline V gene, CDR1 is MNHEY and CDR2 is SVGEGT. The CDR3 extends over 15 amino acids. The ends were cut back, 6 bases at V and 3 bases at J, with 18 bases in the middle. The CDR3 loop reads CASSQGAGSSYEQYF. CDR3 sequence (DNA): TGTGCCAGCAGCCAGGGTGCAGGATCAAGCTACGAGCAGTACTTC.

The chain couples TRBV3-1 (or the pseudogene TRBV3-2) to TRBJ1-6, with D perhaps TRBD1 (5 bases). Trimming took off 0 bases at V and 14 bases at J, with 17 bases between the two ends. The CDR3 covers 15 residues. CDR1 and CDR2 (germline): LGHDT, YNNKEL (reference sequence). CDR3 loop: CASSQDTGGFRSLHF. In DNA form, the CDR3 reads TGTGCCAGCAGCCAAGATACAGGAGGTTTTAGATCCCTCCACTTT.

This clone was seen only a few times. The chain recombines TRBV9 with TRBJ2-2, with a possible D match to TRBD2 (5 bases). Germline lookup yields CDR1 SGDLS and CDR2 YYNGEE. CDR3 length equals 16 residues. V lost 0 bases and J lost 4, with 13 bases in between. In nucleotides, the CDR3 is TGTGCCAGCAGCGTAGGGTACGGGGTCGTCACCGGGGAGCTGTTTTTT. Protein: CASSVGYGVVTGELFF.

DNA of the CDR3: TGTGCCAGCAGCCAGGGGCAAGCCTACGAGCAGTACTTC. Translation gives CASSQGQAYEQYF. The rearrangement links TRBV3-1 (or the pseudogene TRBV3-2) to TRBJ2-7, with a weak D call TRBD1 (5 bases). Trimming removed 3 bases at V and 2 bases at J, with 8 bases between. This CDR3 has 13 amino acids. Germline assignment: CDR1 LGHDT and CDR2 YNNKEL (reference sequence).

The J gene is TRBJ1-3, the V gene TRBV14; D is possibly TRBD1 (6 bases). The CDR3 contains 14 residues. CDR1 and CDR2 from the germline V gene are SGHDN and FVKESK. The V end lost 6 bases, the J end lost 4 bases, and 13 bases lay between the germline ends. The chain's CDR3 is CASSRAGAGNTIYF. The CDR3 coding sequence is TGTGCCAGCAGTAGAGCAGGGGCCGGAAACACCATATATTTT.

This chain uses TRBV2 with TRBJ1-5, with 11 nucleotides matching TRBD1. V shed 4 bases and J 6 bases; nucleotides not matched to a gene: 2. CDR3 length: 14 residues. Germline V gene data show CDR1 as SNHLY and CDR2 as FYNNEI. The CDR3: CASSGTGGRQPQHF. For the CDR3, the DNA is TGTGCCAGCAGTGGGACAGGGGGCCGTCAGCCCCAGCATTTT.

V is TRBV3-1 (or the pseudogene TRBV3-2) and J is TRBJ1-1; 9 bases map to TRBD1. This CDR3 region has 15 residues. V trimming: 3 bases; J trimming: 5 bases; junction bases outside the gene matches: 7. Germline CDR1 and CDR2: LGHDT and YNNKEL (reference sequence). The CDR3 DNA sequence: TGTGCCAGCAGCCATGCCGGGACAGGGAAAACTGAAGCTTTCTTT. Residues: CASSHAGTGKTEAFF.

This chain joins TRBV5-6 and TRBJ2-1; TRBD2 matches at 8 bases. J lost 0 bases, V lost 2 bases, and 7 bases had no gene match. This CDR3 contains 17 residues. Germline-derived CDR1 and CDR2 are SGHDT and YYEEEE. CDR3 protein: CASSFLSGESSYNEQFF. The CDR3 nucleotides read TGTGCCAGCAGCTTTCTTAGCGGGGAGAGCTCCTACAATGAGCAGTTCTTC. The entire variable domain, with the rest obtained from reference TRBV5-6 and TRBJ2-1, is as follows: DAGVTQSPTHLIKTRGQQVTLRCSPKSGHDTVSWYQQALGQGPQFIFQYYEEEERQRGNFPDRFSGHQFPNYSSELNVNALLLGDSALYLCASSFLSGESSYNEQFFGPGTRLTVL.

The V gene is TRBV10-3, the J gene TRBJ2-5; 11 bases are a match to TRBD2. V trimming: 6 bases; J trimming: 1 base; junction bases outside the gene matches: 4. This CDR3 contains 15 residues. CDR1 ENHRY and CDR2 SYGVKD come from the germline V gene. The CDR3 DNA reads as TGTGCCATCAGCGACACTAGCGGGGGCCAAGAGACCCAGTACTTC. It codes for CAISDTSGGQETQYF.

V and J are TRBV9 and TRBJ2-2; 9 positions match TRBD2. Germline CDR1 is SGDLS and CDR2 is YYNGEE. This CDR3 is built from 16 residues. V shed 1 base and J 4 bases; nucleotides not matched to a gene: 5. The CDR3 bases are TGTGCCAGCAGCGTACAAGCGGGGGGAGGCACCGGGGAGCTGTTTTTT. It codes for CASSVQAGGGTGELFF. Full variable domain (missing parts from reference TRBV9 and TRBJ2-2): DSGVTQTPKHLITATGQRVTLRCSPRSGDLSVYWYQQSLDQGLQFLIQYYNGEERAKGNILERFSAQQFPDLHSELNLSSLELGDSALYFCASSVQAGGGTGELFFGEGSRLTVL.

The genes are TRBV12-3 or TRBV12-4 and TRBJ1-5, with unresolved D. The CDR3 covers 13 residues. V was cut by 6 bases and J by 5 bases, with 11 bases left in between. DNA for the CDR3: TGTGCCAGCAGCACTCCGATGGATCAGCCCCAGCATTTT. It specifies CASSTPMDQPQHF.

This clone was observed a handful of times. V gene TRBV2 combines with J gene TRBJ1-5; D unclear. Looked up from germline, CDR1 is SNHLY and CDR2 is FYNNEI. V was pared by 7 bases and J by 2 bases, with 6 bases between. The CDR3 totals 12 residues. The chain's CDR3 is CASTAGNQPQHF. The CDR3 region has the DNA TGTGCCAGCACAGCAGGCAATCAGCCCCAGCATTTT.

The sample holds one count of this clone. The V call is TRBV29-1, the J call TRBJ1-5; 10 bases are a match to TRBD1. V trimming: 4 bases; J trimming: 5 bases; junction bases outside the gene matches: 2. The CDR3 sequence is 13 residues long. Germline-derived CDR1 and CDR2 are SQVTM and ANQGSEA. CDR3 amino acids: CSVGQGADQPQHF. The CDR3 coding sequence is TGCAGCGTTGGACAGGGGGCAGATCAGCCCCAGCATTTT.

The chain employs TRBV10-2 and TRBJ1-5; D gene ambiguous. The V end was cut by 6 bases, the J end by 3 bases, with 12 bases between. The CDR3 is 14 residues long. Germline CDR1 is WSHSY and CDR2 is SAAADI. In nucleotides, the CDR3 is TGCGCCAGCAGAGGAGAGCTTGACAATCAGCCCCAGCATTTT. This translates into CASRGELDNQPQHF.

This chain uses TRBV7-7 with TRBJ2-1, with a tentative D call TRBD1 (5 bases). CDR1 and CDR2 (germline): SSHAT, FNYEAQ (reference sequence). Trimming pared 2 bases from V and 5 bases from J, leaving 13 bases between. This CDR3 has 15 amino acids. As DNA, the CDR3 is TGTGCCAGCAGCTTACATGGGGCTTGGCACAATGAGCAGTTCTTC. Residues: CASSLHGAWHNEQFF.

V gene TRBV5-5 combines with J gene TRBJ1-1; TRBD1 aligns across 11 bases. The CDR3 is 16 residues long. Germline V gives CDR1 SGHKS, CDR2 YYEKEE (reference sequence). J was trimmed by 1 base and V by 2 bases; bases with no gene match: 4. CDR3 protein: CASSFRTGGKNTEAFF. CDR3 DNA: TGTGCCAGCAGCTTCCGGACAGGGGGCAAGAACACTGAAGCTTTCTTT.

This chain links TRBV28 with TRBJ1-1; D gene uncertain. This CDR3 comprises 11 residues. Germline V lookup: CDR1 MDHEN, CDR2 SYDVKM. The ends were cut back, 2 bases at V and 5 bases at J, with 3 bases in the middle. This CDR3 reads CASSLPTEAFF. CDR3 DNA: TGTGCCAGCAGTTTACCGACTGAAGCTTTCTTT.

The CDR3 loop is CASSLNMQPQHF. The CDR3 bases are TGTGCCAGCAGTCTCAACATGCAGCCCCAGCATTTT. This chain uses TRBV12-3 or TRBV12-4 with TRBJ1-5; D gene uncertain. Trimming took 5 bases from V and 7 from J, leaving 9 bases between them. The CDR3 consists of 12 residues.

The chain recombines TRBV7-2 with TRBJ2-1, with D maybe TRBD1 (6 bases). Germline V gene sequence: CDR1 SGHTA, CDR2 FQGNSA. The CDR3 runs to 16 residues. Trimming cost V 3 bases and J 4 bases, with 16 bases left between them. CDR3 protein: CASSFGMTGGYNEQFF. In DNA, the CDR3 is TGTGCCAGCAGCTTTGGGATGACAGGCGGGTACAATGAGCAGTTCTTC.

The gene calls are TRBV7-2 and TRBJ1-6, with D hard to call. The germline V gene has CDR1 SGHTA and CDR2 FQGNSA. V was clipped by 5 bases and J by 7 bases, with 6 bases between them. CDR3 length equals 12 residues. The CDR3 region has the DNA TGTGCCAGCAGCCACCCGAATTCACCCCTCCACTTT. Its translation: CASSHPNSPLHF.

The gene calls are TRBV20-1 and TRBJ1-1, with D tentatively TRBD1 (5 bases). The CDR3 runs 11 residues. V lost 7 bases, J lost 5 bases, and 11 bases lay in between. CDR1 is DFQATT and CDR2 is SNEGSKA in the germline V gene (reference sequence). Written as DNA, the CDR3 is TGCAGTGTTGGGGGTCGGACTGAAGCTTTCTTT. Translation: CSVGGRTEAFF.

V and J are TRBV11-2 and TRBJ2-3; TRBD2 matches 9 bases. There are 18 residues in the CDR3. The V gene end was trimmed by 3 bases and the J gene end by 5 bases; junction bases not matched to a gene: 15. The germline V gene encodes CDR1 SGHAT and CDR2 FQNNGV. In DNA, the CDR3 is TGTGCCAGCAGCTTGGGGGTCTTCCTAGCGGGGTTCGGAGATACGCAGTATTTT. Translated, it gives CASSLGVFLAGFGDTQYF.

The chain links TRBV10-1 to TRBJ2-1; 13 bases align to TRBD2. The junction had 0 bases not matched to a gene; V was cut back by 2 bases and J by 5 bases. This CDR3 comprises 15 residues. Germline CDR1 and CDR2: WNHNN and SYGVQD (reference sequence). The CDR3 reads CASSEGLAGDNEQFF. CDR3 bases: TGCGCCAGCAGTGAGGGACTAGCGGGGGACAATGAGCAGTTCTTC.

The rearrangement links TRBV30 to TRBJ1-2, with D maybe TRBD1 (6 bases). CDR3 length: 14 residues. Germline assignment: CDR1 GTSNPN and CDR2 SVGIG (reference sequence). The ends were cut back, 1 base at V and 3 bases at J, with 12 bases in the middle. The CDR3: CAWSALDRHYGYTF. CDR3 DNA: TGTGCCTGGAGTGCCCTTGACAGGCACTATGGCTACACCTTC.